This TCR beta chain was recovered during a study of OX40 agonist ivuxolimab in advanced cancers. Background on the whole study: The costimulatory receptor OX40 (CD134) was targeted by ivuxolimab, a fully human IgG2 agonistic monoclonal antibody. Intravenous ivuxolimab was administered to patients every 2 weeks at six dose levels: 0.01, 0.1, 0.3, 1.5, 3 and 10 mg/kg. Of the roughly 54 patients in dose escalation, 19 had hepatocellular carcinoma, some 15 had melanoma, 9 had renal cell carcinoma and 9 had head and neck cancer. In the dose-escalation cohort, roughly four fifths of patients were male, and the mean age was roughly 60 years, with a range of roughly 20 to 80. Prior anti-PD-1, anti-PD-L1 or anti-CTLA-4 therapy was permitted, and checkpoint inhibitors had been received by roughly 40% of dose-escalation patients. Partial responses occurred in three dose-escalation patients, of whom one had hepatocellular carcinoma and two had cutaneous melanoma. The point of sequencing TCRbeta in the periphery was to test whether ivuxolimab changed TCR sequence diversity and drove clonal T-cell expansion. The paper covers the monotherapy dose-escalation part of the phase I ivuxolimab trial, which included N of about 50 patients.

Patients with a history of autoimmune disease or receiving systemic immunosuppression were excluded from the trial. Peripheral blood for TCR sequencing was collected from all dose cohorts at baseline, on cycle 4 day 1, and on cycle 7 day 1. The samples were drawn from a first-in-human, open-label, multicenter phase I dose-escalation trial of ivuxolimab. Adults with locally advanced or metastatic melanoma, renal cell carcinoma, hepatocellular carcinoma or head and neck squamous cell carcinoma were enrolled in the trial. CD4+ and CD8+ T cells were sorted separately from peripheral blood before TCR sequencing. Genomic DNA was isolated from the sorted cells so that the TCRbeta CDR3 region could be sequenced. The immunoSEQ Assay was used for sequencing of TCRbeta CDR3 regions. TCRdb stores this immuneACCESS table with in-frame sequences only. Part of the clones is absent; in the studies checked, under half of the shortfall reflects unresolved V genes, and no reason is known for the rest. The table for this sample lists over 30,000 clones; roughly 82% of them were counted only once. Roughly 2% of the sample rests with the top ten.

About this clone: It has no known antigen specificity. No per-base quality is available; no much larger clone lies one base away.

The germline V gene gives CDR1 as MDHEN and CDR2 as SYDVKM. V lost 7 bases and J lost 3 bases, and the count of bases not matched to a germline gene is 5. The CDR3 holds 13 amino acids from the cysteine to the phenylalanine. The only DNA kept is the CDR3, 39 bases in frame from the first base. Broad study findings and their caveats: Partial responders in the 0.1-3.0 mg/kg groups had among the lowest normalized peripheral clonal expansion, especially among CD8+ T cells. Low levels of normalized T-cell clonal expansion were also seen in some nonresponding patients. The antigen specificity of the clonally expanded peripheral T cells was not determined. After ivuxolimab, expanded clones were on average more numerous among CD8+ T cells than among CD4+ T cells. Clonal expansion of both CD4+ and CD8+ blood T cells was observed from baseline to week 6 at doses 0.1 to 3.0 mg/kg.

Here the sequenced sample was CD4+ or CD8+ T cells sorted from blood, taken in a trial of the OX40 agonist ivuxolimab. This receptor chain uses TRBV28 and TRBJ2-7; 8 middle bases align to TRBD2. This clonotype originated in an adult with an advanced solid tumor such as melanoma, head and neck, liver or kidney cancer. The sequence in DNA is TGTGCCAGCATCCCGGGGGGGAACTACGAGCAGTACTTC. Its product reads: CASIPGGNYEQYF.